This T cell receptor (beta chain) was sequenced for a study of shared clonotypes between healthy human individuals. The overall study: Each donor's CD4 naive and CD4 memory cells filled three plates apiece, CD8 naive two, and CD8 memory one.

There were only Caucasian adults among the donors, and all lived in Nashville, Tennessee. About this clone: Distinct nucleotide sequences in the sample also encode this CDR3.

Over several immunoSEQ plates, each subset's genomic DNA was distributed in even portions. Sequencing was performed with immunoSEQ multiplex PCR; in TCRdb, only in-frame clones are kept and a portion is missing. The table lists some 1 million clones, roughly 80% of them singletons, with approximately 1.5% in the top ten. Trimming took off 0 bases at V and 4 bases at J, with 7 bases between the two ends. The CDR3 length is 14 residues. Germline CDR1 SGDLS, CDR2 YYNGEE. The sequenced material came from memory CD4+ T cells sorted from blood. Described subset: CD45RA-negative fraction. This chain connects TRBV9 to TRBJ2-2, with D perhaps TRBD1 or TRBD2 (5 bases each). The receptor comes from a man between 18 and 35 years old in good health. CDR3 in amino acids: CASSVVGGTGELFF. DNA of the CDR3: TGTGCCAGCAGCGTAGTTGGGGGCACCGGGGAGCTGTTTTTT.